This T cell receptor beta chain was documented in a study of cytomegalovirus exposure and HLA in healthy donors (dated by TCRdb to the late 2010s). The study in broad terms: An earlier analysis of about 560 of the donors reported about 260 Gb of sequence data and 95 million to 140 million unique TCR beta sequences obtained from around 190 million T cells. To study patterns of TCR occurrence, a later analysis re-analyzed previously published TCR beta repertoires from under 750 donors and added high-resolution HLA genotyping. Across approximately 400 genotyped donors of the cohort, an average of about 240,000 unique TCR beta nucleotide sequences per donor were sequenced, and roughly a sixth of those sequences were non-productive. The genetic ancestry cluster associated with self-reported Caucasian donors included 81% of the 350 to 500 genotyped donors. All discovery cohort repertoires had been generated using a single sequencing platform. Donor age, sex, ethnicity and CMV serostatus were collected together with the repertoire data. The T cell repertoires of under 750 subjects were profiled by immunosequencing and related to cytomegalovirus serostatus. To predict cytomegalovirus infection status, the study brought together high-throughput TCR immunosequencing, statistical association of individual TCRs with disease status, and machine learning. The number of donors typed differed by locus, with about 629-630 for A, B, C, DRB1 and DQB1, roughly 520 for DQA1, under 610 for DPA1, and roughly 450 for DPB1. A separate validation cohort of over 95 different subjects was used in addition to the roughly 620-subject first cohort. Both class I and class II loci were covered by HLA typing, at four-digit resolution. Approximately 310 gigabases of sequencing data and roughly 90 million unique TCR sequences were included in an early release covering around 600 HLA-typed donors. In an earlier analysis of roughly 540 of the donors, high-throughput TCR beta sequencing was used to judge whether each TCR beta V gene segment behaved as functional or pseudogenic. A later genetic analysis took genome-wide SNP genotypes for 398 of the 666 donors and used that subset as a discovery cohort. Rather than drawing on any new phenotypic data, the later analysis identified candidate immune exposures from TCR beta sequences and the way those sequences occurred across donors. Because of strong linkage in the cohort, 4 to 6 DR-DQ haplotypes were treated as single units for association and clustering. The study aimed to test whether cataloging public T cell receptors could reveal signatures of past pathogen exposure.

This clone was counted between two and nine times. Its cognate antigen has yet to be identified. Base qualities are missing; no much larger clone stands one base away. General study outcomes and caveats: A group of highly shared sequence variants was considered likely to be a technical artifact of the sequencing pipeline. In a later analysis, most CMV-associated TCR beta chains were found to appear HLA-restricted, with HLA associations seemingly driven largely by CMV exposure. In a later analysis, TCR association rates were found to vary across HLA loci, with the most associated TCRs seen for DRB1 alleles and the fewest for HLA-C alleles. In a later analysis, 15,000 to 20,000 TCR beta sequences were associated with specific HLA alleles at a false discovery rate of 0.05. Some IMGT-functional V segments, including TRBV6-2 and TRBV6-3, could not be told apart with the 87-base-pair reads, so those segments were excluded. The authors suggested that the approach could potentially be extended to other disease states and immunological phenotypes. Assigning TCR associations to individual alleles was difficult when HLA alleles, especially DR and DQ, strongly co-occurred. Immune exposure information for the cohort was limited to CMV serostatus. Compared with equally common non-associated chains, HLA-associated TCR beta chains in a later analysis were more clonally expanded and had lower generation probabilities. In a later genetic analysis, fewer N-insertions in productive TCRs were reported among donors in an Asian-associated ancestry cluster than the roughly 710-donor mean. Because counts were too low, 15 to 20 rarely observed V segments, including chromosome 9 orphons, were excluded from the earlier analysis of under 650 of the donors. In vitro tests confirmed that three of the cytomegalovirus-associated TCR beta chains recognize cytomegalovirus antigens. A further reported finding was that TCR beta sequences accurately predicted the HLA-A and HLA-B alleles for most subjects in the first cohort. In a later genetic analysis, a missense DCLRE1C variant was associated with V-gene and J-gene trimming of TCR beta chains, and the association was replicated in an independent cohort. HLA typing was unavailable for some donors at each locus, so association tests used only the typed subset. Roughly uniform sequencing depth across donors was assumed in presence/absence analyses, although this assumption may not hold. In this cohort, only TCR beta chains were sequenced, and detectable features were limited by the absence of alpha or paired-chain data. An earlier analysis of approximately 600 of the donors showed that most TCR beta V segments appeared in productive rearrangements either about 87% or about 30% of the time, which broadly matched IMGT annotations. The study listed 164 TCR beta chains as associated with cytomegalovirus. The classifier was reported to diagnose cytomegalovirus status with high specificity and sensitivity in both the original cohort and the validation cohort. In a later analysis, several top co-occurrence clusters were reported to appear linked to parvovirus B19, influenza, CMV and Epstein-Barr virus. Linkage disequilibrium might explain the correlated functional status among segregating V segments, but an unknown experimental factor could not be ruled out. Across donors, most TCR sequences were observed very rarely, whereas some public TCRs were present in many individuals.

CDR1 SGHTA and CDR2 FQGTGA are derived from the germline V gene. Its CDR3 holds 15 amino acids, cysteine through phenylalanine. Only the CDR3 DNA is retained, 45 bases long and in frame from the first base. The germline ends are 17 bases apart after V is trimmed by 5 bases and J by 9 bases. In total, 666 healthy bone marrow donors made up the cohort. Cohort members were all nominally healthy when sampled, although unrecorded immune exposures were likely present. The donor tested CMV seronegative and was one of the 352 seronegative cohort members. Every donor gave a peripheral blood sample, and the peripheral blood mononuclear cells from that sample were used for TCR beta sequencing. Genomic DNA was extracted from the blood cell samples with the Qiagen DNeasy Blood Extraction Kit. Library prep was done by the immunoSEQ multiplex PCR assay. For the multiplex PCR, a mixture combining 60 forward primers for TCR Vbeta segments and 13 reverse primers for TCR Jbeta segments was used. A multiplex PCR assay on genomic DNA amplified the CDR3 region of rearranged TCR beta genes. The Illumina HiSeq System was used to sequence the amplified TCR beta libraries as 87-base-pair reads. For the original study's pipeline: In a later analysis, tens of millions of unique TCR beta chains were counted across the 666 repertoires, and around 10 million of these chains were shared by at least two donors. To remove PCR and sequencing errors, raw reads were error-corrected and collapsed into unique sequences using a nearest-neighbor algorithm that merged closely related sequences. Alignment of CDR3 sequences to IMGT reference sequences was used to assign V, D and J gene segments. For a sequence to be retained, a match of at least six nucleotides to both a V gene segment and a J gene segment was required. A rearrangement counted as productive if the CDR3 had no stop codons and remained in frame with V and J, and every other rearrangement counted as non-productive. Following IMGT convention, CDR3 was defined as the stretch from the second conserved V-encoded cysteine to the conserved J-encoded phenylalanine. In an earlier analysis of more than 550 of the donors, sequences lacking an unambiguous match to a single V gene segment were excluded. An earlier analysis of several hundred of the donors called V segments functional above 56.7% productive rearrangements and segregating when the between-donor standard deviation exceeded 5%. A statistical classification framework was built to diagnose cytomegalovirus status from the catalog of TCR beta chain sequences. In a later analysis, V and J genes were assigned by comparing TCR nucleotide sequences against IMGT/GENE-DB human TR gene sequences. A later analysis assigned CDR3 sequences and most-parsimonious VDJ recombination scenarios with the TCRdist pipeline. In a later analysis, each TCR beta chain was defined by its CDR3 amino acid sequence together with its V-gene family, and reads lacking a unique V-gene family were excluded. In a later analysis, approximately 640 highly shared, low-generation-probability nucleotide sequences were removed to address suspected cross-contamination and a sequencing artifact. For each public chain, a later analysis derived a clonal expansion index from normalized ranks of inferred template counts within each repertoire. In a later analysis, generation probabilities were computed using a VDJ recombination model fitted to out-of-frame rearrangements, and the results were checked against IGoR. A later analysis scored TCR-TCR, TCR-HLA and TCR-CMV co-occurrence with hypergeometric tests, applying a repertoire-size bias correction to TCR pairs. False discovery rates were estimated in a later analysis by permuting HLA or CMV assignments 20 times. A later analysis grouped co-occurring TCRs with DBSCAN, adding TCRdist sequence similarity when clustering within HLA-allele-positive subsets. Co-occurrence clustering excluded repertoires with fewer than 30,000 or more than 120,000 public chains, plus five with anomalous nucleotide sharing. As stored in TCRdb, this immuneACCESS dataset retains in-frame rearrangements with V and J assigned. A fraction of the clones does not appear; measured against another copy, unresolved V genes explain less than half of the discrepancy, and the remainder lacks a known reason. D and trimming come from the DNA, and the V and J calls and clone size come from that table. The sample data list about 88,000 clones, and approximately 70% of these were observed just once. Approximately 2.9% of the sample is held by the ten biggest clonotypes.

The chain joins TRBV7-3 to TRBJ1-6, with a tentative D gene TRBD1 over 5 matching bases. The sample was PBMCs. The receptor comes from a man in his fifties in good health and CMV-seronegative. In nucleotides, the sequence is TGTGCCAGCAGCGCCCGAGCCAGGGCGGTTTCACCCCTCCACTTT. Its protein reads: CASSARARAVSPLHF. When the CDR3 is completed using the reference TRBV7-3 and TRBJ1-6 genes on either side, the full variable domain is GAGVSQTPSNKVTEKGKYVELRCDPISGHTALYWYRQSLGQGPEFLIYFQGTGAADDSGLPNDRFFAVRPEGSVSTLKIQRTERGDSAVYLCASSARARAVSPLHFGNGTRLTVT.